The T cell receptor beta chain described here comes from a study of response to subunit inactivated influenza vaccine. The study's findings and limits: New T cells are recruited in small numbers by each seasonal influenza vaccination, according to the authors' suggestion.

This clonotype was seen many times. The target antigen is unknown. The CDR3 is made up of 15 amino acids. V lost 2 bases and J lost 0, with 9 bases in between. The germline V gene encodes CDR1 SGHKS and CDR2 YYEKEE (reference sequence). In TCRdb, the RT-PCR reads were re-called with MiXCR into one record per CDR3 protein. This sample carries around 170,000 distinct CDR3 sequences, about 10% of them seen once, and the ten largest clones take around 33%. The material sequenced was CD8+ T cells sorted from PBMCs, taken 23 months after vaccination. The sequence derives from a man aged 45-69 years who received an inactivated influenza vaccine. The V gene is TRBV5-5, the J gene TRBJ1-5; no reliable D call. CDR3 nucleotides: TGTGCCAGCAGCTTAACAGCCTATAGCAATCAGCCCCAGCATTTT. Its protein is CASSLTAYSNQPQHF.